The next 2 T cell receptor beta chains were all read from a single sample in a study of T cells in Graves' hyperthyroidism and ophthalmopathy. There were TCR beta CDR3 regions amplified from RNA transcripts. In the first-round RT-PCR of the TCR CDR3, the HTBI primer set was used. Each CDR3 protein gets one entry after TCRdb re-called the multiplex PCR reads with MiXCR. The sample includes about 530,000 distinct CDR3 sequences, under 20% of them seen just once. Sample: blood. These TCRs come from a woman aged 18-35 years with Graves' ophthalmopathy.

The rearrangement links TRBV30 to TRBJ2-7; 7 bases line up with TRBD2. J gave up 0 bases and V 1 base, and 9 bases lay outside the gene matches. CDR1 is GTSNPN, CDR2 SVGIG, per germline (reference sequence). The CDR3 is made up of 16 amino acids. CDR3 bases: TGTGCCTGGAGTGGGAAGTACCGGGGGGACTCCTACGAGCAGTACTTC. This codes for CAWSGKYRGDSYEQYF.

This clonotype has a count of ten or more. The chain recombines TRBV11-2 with TRBJ1-1; D is perhaps TRBD1 (6 bases). Trimming pared 0 bases from V and 5 bases from J, leaving 16 bases between. Germline V gives CDR1 SGHAT, CDR2 FQNNGV. The CDR3 runs 16 residues. Written as DNA, the CDR3 is TGTGCCAGCAGCTTAGATCCGGGGCAGGGGAGGACTGAAGCTTTCTTT. It specifies CASSLDPGQGRTEAFF. Full variable domain (remainder filled in from reference TRBV11-2 and TRBJ1-1): EAGVAQSPRYKIIEKRQSVAFWCNPISGHATLYWYQQILGQGPKLLIQFQNNGVVDDSQLPKDRFSAERLKGVDSTLKIQPAKLEDSAVYLCASSLDPGQGRTEAFFGQGTRLTVV.